This T cell receptor beta chain originates from a study of preoperative IRX-2 immunotherapy in early breast cancer. Libraries were prepared by immunoSEQ multiplex PCR; TCRdb keeps only in-frame clonotypes and omits some of them. The repertoire holds about 62,000 clones, roughly 94% seen once, with under 2% in the top ten. Germline V gene sequence: CDR1 SNHLY, CDR2 FYNNEI. The CDR3 consists of 11 residues. Trimming stripped 7 bases from V and 3 bases from J, with 7 bases between. Treatment in this sample: preoperative locoregional IRX-2 cytokine immunotherapy. Samples came from a phase Ib trial of preoperative locoregional IRX-2 cytokine immunotherapy.

The specimen was collected from a patient treated with IRX-2 immunotherapy. V usage is TRBV2 and J usage is TRBJ2-7; weak D call: TRBD1 (5 bases). This TCR came from a human donor with breast cancer. CDR3: CASTTDYEQYF. CDR3 nucleotide sequence: TGTGCCAGCACGACAGACTACGAGCAGTACTTC.